Listed here is a single T cell receptor beta chain. TCRdb's copy holds only in-frame clones and misses some; the assay was immunoSEQ multiplex PCR. The sample contains nearly 100,000 clones, 65% to 90% of which appear only once. The data derive from a study of blood T cell repertoires in COVID-19. Across the study: Collection of acute and convalescent COVID-19 samples took place in the United States, Italy and Spain.

In germline, CDR1 is LNHDA, CDR2 SQIVND (reference sequence). The V gene end was trimmed by 6 bases and the J gene end by 6 bases; junction bases not matched to a gene: 9. The CDR3 has 17 residues. The clonotype was recovered from an elderly man with acute or convalescent COVID-19. The genes are TRBV19 and TRBJ2-2; 14 positions match TRBD2. Input material: peripheral blood. The CDR3 nucleotides are TGTGCCAGTAGCTTTCCGGGACTAGCGGGAGTTTCCGGGGAGCTGTTTTTT. Its translation is CASSFPGLAGVSGELFF.